This record looks at one T cell receptor beta chain sequence and its context. Its specificity is not known. At one end, the junction sequence differs from germline, possibly due to a read error. Germline V CDR1 and CDR2: SGHAT, FQNNGV. The length of the CDR3 is 15 residues. The data stem from a study of tumor-infiltrating lymphocytes in primary liver carcinoma. Findings and caveats of the study: In tumor-adjacent and tumor-blood pairs, overlap was lower than in tumor region pairs. Blood's top-250-clone fraction was significantly lower than that of tumors (p = 0.039).

cDNA specific to TCR beta was made from roughly 500 ng of total RNA, with a constant-region primer employed for priming. Three nested multiplex PCR rounds of slightly modified ARM-PCR generated TCR beta libraries. Rounds one and two of PCR, each of 10 cycles, were primed with TRBV1-TRBV30 forward primers and a C-beta reverse primer. TCRdb re-called the multiplex PCR reads with MiXCR, one entry per CDR3 protein. The repertoire consists of approximately 330,000 distinct CDR3 sequences, with about 61% occurring once and the leading ten covering roughly 6%. Germline DNA was extracted too, while blood RNA derived from unsorted whole blood. Patients in the cohort were treatment-naive and living with chronic HBV infection.

The sample comprised peripheral blood. The chain links TRBV11-2 to TRBJ2-7; a possible D gene is TRBD1 (6 bases). This sequence was found in a man between 35 and 55 years old with primary liver carcinoma and hepatitis B virus infection. CDR3 sequence: CASSQDVGASGEQYF. CDR3 DNA sequence: TGTGCCAGCAGCCAAGATGTGGGGGCTTCAGGCGAGCAGTACTTT. Full variable domain (outside the CDR3, taken from reference TRBV11-2 and TRBJ2-7): EAGVAQSPRYKIIEKRQSVAFWCNPISGHATLYWYQQILGQGPKLLIQFQNNGVVDDSQLPKDRFSAERLKGVDSTLKIQPAKLEDSAVYLCASSQDVGASGEQYFGPGTRLTVT.